One and the same sample provided the 10 T cell receptor beta chains below, sequenced in a study (dated by TCRdb to about 2016). The library was produced with RT-PCR. The data were produced on an Illumina MiSeq. Through fastp at Q25 and MiXCR, TCRdb rebuilt clones from the public reads, retaining in-frame beta chains. When rows share a CDR3 protein, they turn into one entry using the most common DNA and genes. This sample has more than 550,000 distinct CDR3 sequences in its table, and approximately 15% of those were observed once. 3.6% of the sample goes to the ten largest clones. The sequenced sample was memory CD4+ T cells from blood. Receptors were obtained from a female donor in good health, serving as a healthy control.

Many counts were recorded for this clonotype. The gene calls are TRBV5-1 and TRBJ2-7; D uncertain. Trimming pared 0 bases from V and 6 bases from J, leaving 16 bases between. Germline assignment: CDR1 SGHRS and CDR2 YFSETQ. This CDR3 has 15 amino acids. CDR3: CASSLALDPLAEQYF. The CDR3, as DNA: TGCGCCAGCAGCTTGGCCTTGGATCCCCTGGCCGAGCAGTACTTC.

This clonotype occurred a few times. The V and J genes are TRBV12-3 or TRBV12-4 and TRBJ2-3; TRBD2 matches at 15 bases. This CDR3 is built from 16 residues. With 4 bases clipped from V and 7 bases from J, the junction kept 6 bases outside the gene matches. In DNA, the CDR3 is TGTGCCAGCAGTTCTGGGACTAGCGGGGGGTTGAATACGCAGTATTTT. Translated, it gives CASSSGTSGGLNTQYF.

V and J are TRBV7-9 and TRBJ2-7, with D hard to call. Trimming removed 5 bases at V and 12 bases at J, with 14 bases between. Germline V CDR1 and CDR2: SEHNR, FQNEAQ (reference sequence). The CDR3 covers 11 residues. CDR3 region: CASSPDIRLYF. CDR3 nucleotides: TGTGCCAGCAGCCCAGATATAAGGCTGTACTTC.

This clonotype was picked up a small number of times. The V gene is TRBV20-1, the J gene TRBJ2-7; TRBD2 agrees at 11 bases. CDR3 size: 14 residues. Germline trimming cut 4 bases from V and 4 bases from J; bases unmatched to any gene: 6. Germline V lookup: CDR1 DFQATT, CDR2 SNEGSKA (reference sequence). Written as DNA, the CDR3 is TGCAGTGCTATTAGCGGGAGGGCCTGGTACGAGCAGTACTTC. It encodes CSAISGRAWYEQYF.

This clonotype was found many times. V and J are TRBV20-1 and TRBJ1-1; the D is unclear. Looked up from germline, CDR1 is DFQATT and CDR2 is SNEGSKA (reference sequence). Deletions cut 7 bases from V and 3 bases from J, with 12 bases between. This CDR3 has 12 residues. The CDR3 sequence is CSGREGDTEAFF. The CDR3 DNA follows: TGCAGTGGAAGAGAAGGTGACACTGAAGCTTTCTTT.

In DNA form, the CDR3 reads TGTGCCAGCACCGAGGCAATGGGTAGCAATCAGCCCCAGCATTTT. Protein: CASTEAMGSNQPQHF. The V call is TRBV6-2 or TRBV6-3, the J call TRBJ1-5; D uncertain. Germline V gene lookup returns CDR1 MNHEY and CDR2 SVGEGT. The CDR3 covers 15 residues. Between the trimmed V and J ends, which lost 7 bases and 0 bases, there was a span of 13 bases.

This clonotype came up many times. The chain combines TRBV9 with TRBJ1-3; perhaps TRBD1 as D (6 bases). Per germline, CDR1 SGDLS and CDR2 YYNGEE. This CDR3 contains 14 residues. V was cut by 1 base and J by 8 bases, with 13 bases left in between. The CDR3 DNA reads TGTGCCAGCAGCGTAAGGACAGCCGGGGACACCATATATTTT. Translating it yields CASSVRTAGDTIYF.

This clonotype was seen at least ten times. J is TRBJ2-7 and V is TRBV5-5; TRBD2 might be the D (6 bases). V lost 2 bases to trimming and J lost 4 bases, with 16 bases between them. CDR3 size: 15 residues. Germline V gene lookup returns CDR1 SGHKS and CDR2 YYEKEE (reference sequence). The CDR3 DNA reads as TGTGCCAGCAGCTTACCCGGGACGGGACTTTACGAGCAGTACTTC. This translates into CASSLPGTGLYEQYF.

The CDR3 coding sequence is TGTGCCAGCCTCGGAGGTGGGCTCTCTGGAAACACCATATATTTT. It encodes CASLGGGLSGNTIYF. The V and J genes are TRBV28 and TRBJ1-3; D is unclear. The length of the CDR3 is 15 residues. CDR1 and CDR2 from the germline V gene are MDHEN and SYDVKM. The V and J ends lost 8 bases and 0 bases respectively, with 14 bases between them.

This clonotype was observed a handful of times. This rearrangement joins TRBV3-1 to TRBJ2-1; D perhaps matches TRBD1 (8 bases). Germline CDR1 reads LGHDT; CDR2 reads YNNKEL (reference sequence). The CDR3 extends over 14 amino acids. V gave up 2 bases and J gave up 8 bases, with 13 bases separating them. The CDR3 DNA sequence: TGTGCCAGCAGCCAACAAACAGGGGGGGATGAGCAGTTCTTC. As protein: CASSQQTGGDEQFF.